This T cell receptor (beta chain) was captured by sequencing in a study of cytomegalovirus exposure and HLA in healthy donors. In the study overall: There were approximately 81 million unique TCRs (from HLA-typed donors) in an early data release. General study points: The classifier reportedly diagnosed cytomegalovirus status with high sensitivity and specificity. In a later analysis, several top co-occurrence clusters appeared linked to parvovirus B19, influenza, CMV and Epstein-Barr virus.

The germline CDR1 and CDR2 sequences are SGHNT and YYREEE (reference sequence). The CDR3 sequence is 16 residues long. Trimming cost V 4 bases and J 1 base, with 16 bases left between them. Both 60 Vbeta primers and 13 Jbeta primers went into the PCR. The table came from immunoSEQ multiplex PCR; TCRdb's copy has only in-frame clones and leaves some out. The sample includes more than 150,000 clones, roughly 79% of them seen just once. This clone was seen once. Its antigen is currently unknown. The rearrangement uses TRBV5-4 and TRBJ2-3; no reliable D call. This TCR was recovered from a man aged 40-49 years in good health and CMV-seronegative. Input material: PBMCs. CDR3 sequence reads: CASSPIERQGTDTQYF. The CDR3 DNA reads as TGTGCCAGCAGCCCCATAGAGAGACAAGGCACAGATACGCAGTATTTT. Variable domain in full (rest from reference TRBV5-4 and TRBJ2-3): ETGVTQSPTHLIKTRGQQVTLRCSSQSGHNTVSWYQQALGQGPQFIFQYYREEENGRGNFPPRFSGLQFPNYSSELNVNALELDDSALYLCASSPIERQGTDTQYFGPGTRLTVL.